A single sample is the source of the 20 T cell receptor beta chains below, sequenced in a study of regulatory T cells in long-lasting Graves disease (dated by TCRdb to the early 2020s). The library was prepared using multiplex PCR. The data were produced on an Illumina HiSeq 4000. TCR beta libraries were built with iRepertoire HTBI primers and Arm-PCR amplification of CDR3 regions. TCRdb cleaned the public reads at Q25 with fastp, built clones with MiXCR and kept in-frame beta chains. Rows are combined by CDR3 protein, so each entry shows the most common genes and DNA. Present in this sample are 700,000 or so distinct CDR3 sequences, roughly 30% of which were seen just once. The leading ten clones occupy roughly 40% of the sample. In light of the paper, this sample's time point label describes: persistent/refractory GD, antithyroid drugs over 5 years with positive TRAb. For both TCR sequencing and RNA sequencing, RNA was extracted from PBMCs in TRIzol.

Sequenced material: peripheral blood mononuclear cells (PBMCs), taken when the disease was refractory, from a patient treated with antithyroid drugs. These receptors came from a female donor with Graves disease.

This clonotype appeared a few times. The chain combines TRBV30 with TRBJ1-4, with 11 bases aligning to TRBD1. This CDR3 has 16 amino acids. Trimming cost V 5 bases and J 0 bases; bases outside gene matches: 5. CDR1 and CDR2 (germline): GTSNPN, SVGIG (reference sequence). CDR3 protein: CAWGQGARATNEKLFF. In DNA, the CDR3 is TGTGCCTGGGGACAGGGGGCTAGGGCAACTAATGAAAAACTGTTTTTT. The full variable domain, rest sourced from reference TRBV30 and TRBJ1-4, is SQTIHQWPATLVQPVGSPLSLECTVEGTSNPNLYWYRQAAGRGLQLLFYSVGIGQISSEVPQNLSASRPQDRQFILSSKKLLLSDSGFYLCAWGQGARATNEKLFFGSGTQLSVL.

This chain uses TRBV20-1 with TRBJ1-5; no firm D call. The V end was cut by 0 bases, the J end by 4 bases, with 7 bases between. This CDR3 has 13 amino acids. In germline, CDR1 is DFQATT, CDR2 SNEGSKA (reference sequence). CDR3 coding DNA: TGCAGTGCTAGAGATCCCGTAAATCAGCCCCAGCATTTT. Its protein is CSARDPVNQPQHF.

The table lists this clonotype with a few counts. The chain recombines TRBV6-5 with TRBJ1-2, with D possibly matching TRBD1 (6 bases). This CDR3 comprises 14 residues. The germline V and J ends were trimmed by 2 bases and 8 bases, with 15 bases remaining between them. Germline-derived CDR1 and CDR2 are MNHEY and SVGAGI. CDR3 coding DNA: TGTGCCAGCAGTTACGGACAGTCCAGCACAGGCTACACCTTC. Amino acids: CASSYGQSSTGYTF.

V usage is TRBV7-2 and J usage is TRBJ1-2, with no clear D. The V and J ends lost 7 bases and 3 bases respectively, with 12 bases between them. Germline V gene sequence: CDR1 SGHTA, CDR2 FQGNSA. The CDR3 totals 13 residues. CDR3 nucleotide sequence: TGTGCCAGCACCCCAAGTGGGCACTATGGCTACACCTTC. This gives the protein CASTPSGHYGYTF.

At least ten counts were recorded for this clonotype. The gene calls are TRBV2 and TRBJ2-7; D uncertain. CDR1 is SNHLY, CDR2 FYNNEI, per germline. Trimming removed 6 bases from V and 2 bases from J, with 8 bases in between. The CDR3 is 12 amino acids. CDR3 sequence: CASSGQTYEQYF. DNA of the CDR3: TGTGCCAGCAGCGGGCAAACCTACGAGCAGTACTTC.

As to this clonotype: This clone may be a read error of a much larger clone one base away. V and J are TRBV28 and TRBJ1-2, with D perhaps TRBD1 (6 bases). CDR1 and CDR2 from the germline V gene are MDHEN and SYDVKM. V gave up 7 bases and J gave up 2 bases, with 14 bases separating them. The CDR3 runs 14 residues. The CDR3 sequence is CASTAPGENYGYTF. For the CDR3, the DNA is TGTGCCAGCACCGCCCCAGGGGAGAACTATGGCTACACCTTC.

This clonotype was detected many times. The chain joins TRBV18 to TRBJ1-2; D is unresolved. Trimming took 0 bases from V and 6 from J, leaving 11 bases between them. CDR3 length: 14 amino acids. Germline V gene data show CDR1 as KGHSH and CDR2 as LQKENI. CDR3 sequence (DNA): TGTGCCAGCTCACCACCGATCCCAGGCGATGGCTACACCTTC. It is translated as CASSPPIPGDGYTF.

This clonotype was counted once. This chain joins TRBV12-3 or TRBV12-4 and TRBJ2-7, with no clear D. Deletions cut 4 bases from V and 3 bases from J, with 13 bases between. The CDR3 spans 14 residues. This CDR3 reads CASSSTNLYYEQYF. The DNA of the CDR3 is TGTGCCAGCAGTTCAACTAACCTCTACTACGAGCAGTACTTC.

The chain joins TRBV3-1 to TRBJ1-1; TRBD1 agrees at 7 bases. Per germline, CDR1 LGHDT and CDR2 YNNKEL (reference sequence). The junction had 6 bases not matched to a gene; V was cut back by 4 bases and J by 10 bases. This CDR3 spans 12 amino acids. CDR3 in amino acids: CASSPGTDRAFF. In DNA form, the CDR3 reads TGTGCCAGCAGCCCGGGGACAGATAGAGCTTTCTTT.

The rearrangement links TRBV5-8 to TRBJ2-7; D might be TRBD1 (5 bases). The CDR3 runs 14 residues. V was pared by 4 bases and J by 1 base, with 12 bases between. Germline V gene lookup returns CDR1 SGHTS and CDR2 YDEGEE. CDR3 sequence reads: CASSPLQGSYEQYF. Written as DNA, the CDR3 is TGTGCCAGCAGCCCTTTGCAGGGTTCCTACGAGCAGTACTTC.

This clonotype was detected only a few times. The J gene is TRBJ2-6, the V gene TRBV6-1; D not certain. The germline V gene encodes CDR1 MNHNS and CDR2 SASEGT. The CDR3 spans 12 residues. The V end lost 7 bases, the J end lost 0 bases, and 1 base lay between the germline ends. The chain's CDR3 is CASNSGANVLTF. CDR3 in DNA: TGTGCCAGCAACTCTGGGGCCAACGTCCTGACTTTC.

The chain links TRBV20-1 to TRBJ2-7; D is ambiguous. Trimming cost V 0 bases and J 2 bases, with 8 bases left between them. CDR3 size: 13 residues. The V gene's germline CDR1 is DFQATT and CDR2 SNEGSKA (reference sequence). CDR3 sequence (DNA): TGCAGTGCTAGAGAAAGCCGACCCTACGAGCAGTACTTC. It codes for CSARESRPYEQYF.

V and J are TRBV28 and TRBJ1-4; D is possibly TRBD1 (5 bases). Trimming took 6 bases from V and 10 from J, leaving 18 bases between them. The germline V gene has CDR1 MDHEN and CDR2 SYDVKM. The CDR3 has 14 amino acids. CDR3 amino acids: CASRDVQGSRKLFF. DNA of the CDR3: TGTGCCAGCAGGGATGTGCAGGGTAGTAGAAAACTGTTTTTT.

This clonotype was seen a few times. This sequence joins TRBV13 and TRBJ1-1, with D possibly TRBD1 on 5 matching bases. Germline V gives CDR1 PRHDT, CDR2 FYEKMQ (reference sequence). Trimming pared 5 bases from V and 4 bases from J, leaving 17 bases between. This CDR3 is 15 amino acids long. The CDR3 sequence is CASSGPGPGITEAFF. The CDR3 coding sequence is TGTGCCAGCAGCGGGCCGGGACCTGGCATCACTGAAGCTTTCTTT.

The rearrangement joins TRBV4-2 to TRBJ2-7; 7 nucleotides agree with TRBD2. Trimming at V came to 1 base and at J to 3 bases, leaving 3 bases not matched to a gene. The CDR3 is 14 amino acids. CDR1 and CDR2 (germline): LGHNA, YNFKEQ. The CDR3 sequence is CASSQGRELYEQYF. The CDR3 region has the DNA TGTGCCAGCAGCCAAGGGCGGGAGCTCTACGAGCAGTACTTC.

The chain is built from TRBV6-2 or TRBV6-3 and TRBJ1-5; D is perhaps TRBD1 (5 bases). Between the trimmed V and J ends, which lost 8 bases and 3 bases, there was a span of 14 bases. The CDR3 runs 14 residues. The germline V gene has CDR1 MNHEY and CDR2 SVGEGT. Here the CDR3 DNA reads TGTGCCAGCGCCGACGGGGCCCTCAATCAGCCCCAGCATTTT. Translated: CASADGALNQPQHF.

The chain carries TRBV12-3 or TRBV12-4 and TRBJ2-2; 7 bases map to TRBD2. Trimming cost V 1 base and J 7 bases; bases outside gene matches: 3. The CDR3 consists of 14 residues. CDR3 DNA: TGTGCCAGCAGTTTAGGTTGGGGGGGCGGGGAGCTGTTTTTT. Translating gives CASSLGWGGGELFF.

This clonotype was seen a handful of times. The J gene is TRBJ1-4, the V gene TRBV29-1; D possibly corresponds to TRBD1 (6 bases). Germline V gene data show CDR1 as SQVTM and CDR2 as ANQGSEA. CDR3 length: 14 residues. V was trimmed by 3 bases and J by 3 bases, leaving 11 bases between them. DNA for the CDR3: TGCAGCGTTGATTCGGGGGGGCCTAATGAAAAACTGTTTTTT. Protein: CSVDSGGPNEKLFF.

This clonotype appeared a single time. The gene calls are TRBV7-2 and TRBJ1-2; tentatively, D is TRBD1 (6 bases). The V gene's germline CDR1 is SGHTA and CDR2 FQGNSA. CDR3 length: 14 amino acids. Trimming took 2 bases from V and 4 from J, leaving 11 bases between them. The CDR3 bases are TGTGCCAGCAGCTTATGGGGGCGAGGCTATGGCTACACCTTC. It yields the protein CASSLWGRGYGYTF.

This clonotype came up a few times. The chain has TRBV7-3 and TRBJ1-1; D unclear. V was cut by 3 bases and J by 6 bases, with 11 bases left in between. CDR1 and CDR2 from the germline V gene are SGHTA and FQGTGA. The CDR3 is made up of 13 amino acids. The CDR3 coding sequence is TGTGCCAGCAGCTTTCGGGCGTTCTCTGAAGCTTTCTTT. It encodes CASSFRAFSEAFF.